The T cell receptor beta chain described here comes from a study of T cells expressing NK-cell markers. About the research overall: Among eight sequenced donors, seven carried HCMV seropositivity while one was seronegative.

This CDR3 has 14 amino acids. As the method of synthesis, 5'RACE template switching with UMIs yielded TCR beta cDNA. TCRdb reprocessed the 5' RACE reads and stores each CDR3 protein as one record, lacking DNA. The sample totals some 460,000 distinct CDR3 sequences. Material for sequencing was blood T cells: a sorted CD56 or NKG2C T cell subset, CD4+ or CD8+ T cells, or bulk PBMC T cells (not recorded which). The sequence was collected from a woman in her forties or fifties in good health. The chain has TRBV12-3 or TRBV12-4 and TRBJ2-7; TCRdb's D gene call, TRBD2, goes unchecked for lack of DNA. The CDR3 sequence is CASSLGVGGDEQYF.